A selection of T cell receptor beta chains follows, all from one sample in a study of cytomegalovirus exposure and HLA in healthy donors. Data came from immunoSEQ multiplex PCR; TCRdb stores just in-frame clones and leaves some out. The repertoire holds tens of thousands of clones, with roughly 84% as singletons. The sequencing input was PBMCs. All receptors come from a young man in good health and CMV-seronegative. Both conserved end residues are part of each CDR3. Each record gives: D gene, clone size, V gene, J gene, CDR3 protein, CDR3 DNA. A D gene is named only where the DNA matches it firmly. Clone size appears in some rows only: once, few, many, or a class for an expanded clone.

NA	NA	TRBV5-6	TRBJ2-1	CASSRRGFSRNEQFF	TGTGCCAGCAGCCGAAGGGGGTTCTCTCGCAATGAGCAGTTCTTC
NA	NA	TRBV27	TRBJ1-3	CASRRGSGRSSGNTIYF	TGTGCCAGCAGACGAGGGAGCGGAAGGAGCTCTGGAAACACCATATATTTT
TRBD1	NA	TRBV29-1	TRBJ1-2	CSVTTGVNTF	TGCAGCGTGACGACAGGGGTAAACACCTTC
TRBD2	once	TRBV6-1	TRBJ2-7	CASSAAGASYEQYF	TGTGCCAGCAGTGCGGCGGGAGCGTCCTACGAGCAGTACTTC
NA	NA	TRBV10-1	TRBJ2-1	CASCRDLAGEQFF	TGCGCCAGCTGCCGGGACTTGGCTGGAGAGCAGTTCTTC
NA	NA	TRBV19	TRBJ2-2	CASSWSGETELFF	TGTGCCAGTAGTTGGTCCGGGGAGACGGAGCTGTTTTTT
TRBD2	NA	TRBV7-7	TRBJ2-1	CASSAELAYYNEQFF	TGTGCTAGCAGCGCCGAACTAGCGTACTACAATGAGCAGTTCTTC
NA	NA	TRBV5-5	TRBJ1-3	CASSLAGGTRAGNTIYF	TGTGCCAGCAGCTTGGCGGGAGGGACCCGGGCTGGAAACACCATATATTTT
NA	NA	TRBV6-5	TRBJ2-7	CASRTEGVKQYF	TGTGCCAGCCGAACTGAAGGAGTGAAGCAGTACTTC
NA	NA	TRBV11-2	TRBJ1-4	CASSPGQQNEKLFF	TGTGCCAGCAGCCCCGGACAGCAGAATGAAAAACTGTTTTTT
NA	NA	TRBV7-9	TRBJ1-1	CASSLFLSVMNTEAFF	TGTGCCAGCAGCTTATTCCTGTCGGTCATGAACACTGAAGCTTTCTTT
TRBD1	NA	TRBV28	TRBJ1-1	CASSQTGPKIKAFF	TGTGCCAGCAGCCAGACAGGGCCGAAGATCAAGGCTTTCTTT
NA	NA	TRBV7-2	TRBJ2-7	CASSYNYEQYF	TGTGCCAGCAGCTACAACTACGAGCAGTACTTC
TRBD1	NA	TRBV5-1	TRBJ1-1	CASSLERDRVTEAFF	TGCGCCAGCAGCTTGGAGAGGGACAGGGTCACTGAAGCTTTCTTT
NA	NA	TRBV27	TRBJ1-2	CASRSTTLGYYGYTF	TGTGCCAGCAGATCGACCACCCTGGGCTACTATGGCTACACCTTC
TRBD2	NA	TRBV28	TRBJ2-7	CASSLFSLAGGNYEQYF	TGTGCCAGCAGTTTATTTAGTCTAGCGGGAGGGAACTACGAGCAGTACTTC
NA	NA	TRBV5-1	TRBJ2-1	CASSLAVGNYNEQFF	TGCGCCAGCAGCTTGGCGGTCGGGAACTACAATGAGCAGTTCTTC
NA	NA	TRBV13	TRBJ2-1	CASSSPPGGGDEQFF	TGTGCCAGCAGCTCCCCCCCAGGAGGTGGGGATGAGCAGTTCTTC
TRBD1	NA	TRBV2	TRBJ1-3	CASGRTGAGNTIYF	TGTGCCAGCGGGCGGACAGGGGCTGGAAACACCATATATTTT
TRBD1	few	TRBV7-9	TRBJ2-1	CASSLADRGGNEQFF	TGTGCCAGCAGCTTAGCGGACAGGGGAGGCAATGAGCAGTTCTTC
NA	once	TRBV4-1	TRBJ1-2	CASSQQGFYGYTF	TGCGCCAGCAGCCAGCAGGGGTTCTATGGCTACACCTTC
TRBD2	NA	TRBV7-3	TRBJ2-3	CASSLNAGTTTQYF	TGTGCCAGCAGCCTAAATGCCGGGACTACTACGCAGTATTTT